Given below is one T cell receptor beta chain in context. This record belongs to a study of cytomegalovirus exposure and HLA in healthy donors. Researchers ran the PCR with 60 Vbeta and 13 Jbeta primers. Measured with immunoSEQ multiplex PCR; TCRdb has only the in-frame clones, and not every one. The top ten clones hold 2.8% of a sample with 150,000 to 180,000 clones, 65% to 85% of them seen once. V was pared by 3 bases and J by 5 bases, with 13 bases between. Germline values: CDR1 ENHRY, CDR2 SYGVKD. This CDR3 has 15 amino acids. This receptor was identified in a man between 18 and 29 years old in good health and CMV-seronegative. Sequencing used PBMCs. This chain uses TRBV10-3 with TRBJ2-2; D is ambiguous. The DNA of the CDR3 is TGTGCCATCAGTGATCCTGCAATCCGGACCGGGGAGCTGTTTTTT. It encodes CAISDPAIRTGELFF.